This T cell receptor (beta chain) comes out of a study of shared clonotypes between healthy human individuals. V was clipped by 5 bases and J by 4 bases; unmatched bases: 9. The CDR3 sequence is 15 residues long. CDR1 and CDR2 (germline): SEHNR, FQNEAQ (reference sequence). Sequencing was performed with immunoSEQ multiplex PCR; in TCRdb, only in-frame clones are kept and a portion is missing. This table holds under 1,100,000 clones, about 84% found once. The origin of this receptor is a man younger than 30 in good health. Some clones in this sample may be carry-over from other donors' samples. The chain uses TRBV7-9 and TRBJ2-3; 7 positions agree with TRBD2. Sequenced: memory CD4+ T cells from PBMCs. The subset is: CD45RA-negative fraction. CDR3 in DNA: TGTGCCAGCAGCCTCGCCGGGGCGGGAGCAGATACGCAGTATTTT. Protein: CASSLAGAGADTQYF.